These 19 T cell receptor beta chains share one sample of origin, sequenced in a study of radiation and T cells in renal cell carcinoma. Some clones are missing from TCRdb's copy, which holds only in-frame ones; the method was immunoSEQ multiplex PCR. The profile shows some 120,000 clones, 81% of them singletons. Time point reported: blood 2 weeks post-SBRT. The sample's treatment: 15 Gy SBRT to primary tumor, nephrectomy 4 weeks later. The sequences come from blood, collected from a patient whose treatment included radiotherapy and nephrectomy. These receptors were obtained from a woman aged 55-69 years with renal cell carcinoma.

This chain connects TRBV4-1 to TRBJ1-1; D gene uncertain. This CDR3 comprises 14 residues. CDR1 and CDR2 (germline): MGHRA, YSYEKL. Trimming stripped 0 bases from V and 6 bases from J, with 11 bases between. The CDR3 sequence is CASSQEKYPSEAFF. The CDR3 DNA is TGCGCCAGCAGCCAAGAAAAGTATCCATCTGAAGCTTTCTTT.

Here the CDR3 DNA reads TGCAGCTCGGGACAGGGGCAGAACACTGAAGCTTTCTTT. It yields the protein CSSGQGQNTEAFF. The chain couples TRBV29-1 to TRBJ1-1; TRBD1 matches 10 bases. The J segment lost 1 base and the V segment lost 8 bases, leaving 4 bases of the junction unmatched. The CDR3 sequence is 13 residues long. Germline CDR1 is SQVTM and CDR2 is ANQGSEA.

V and J are TRBV5-6 and TRBJ2-1, with D perhaps matching TRBD1 or TRBD2 (5 bases each). V was clipped by 4 bases and J by 6 bases, with 17 bases between them. Germline values: CDR1 SGHDT, CDR2 YYEEEE. This CDR3 region has 15 residues. The CDR3 sequence is CASSRVGPEINEQFF. The CDR3 region has the DNA TGTGCCAGCAGCCGGGTGGGACCTGAAATCAATGAGCAGTTCTTC.

This chain links TRBV7-2 with TRBJ2-1; no clear D gene. V was shortened by 4 bases and J by 5 bases, with 6 bases between the two germline ends. Germline CDR1 is SGHTA and CDR2 is FQGNSA. This CDR3 is 12 amino acids long. Here the CDR3 DNA reads TGTGCCAGCAGCTGGTACAACAATGAGCAGTTCTTC. Translation gives CASSWYNNEQFF.

The chain couples TRBV6-5 to TRBJ2-7; D not resolved. Looked up from germline, CDR1 is MNHEY and CDR2 is SVGAGI. The ends were cut back, 2 bases at V and 3 bases at J, with 8 bases in the middle. The CDR3 contains 13 residues. CDR3 in amino acids: CASSYGPYYEQYF. CDR3 DNA: TGTGCCAGCAGTTACGGACCATACTACGAGCAGTACTTC.

This clone appeared once. The rearrangement links TRBV11-2 to TRBJ1-2; D is perhaps TRBD1 (5 bases). The CDR3 is 14 residues long. Trimming removed 0 bases from V and 6 bases from J, with 11 bases in between. Germline CDR1 is SGHAT and CDR2 is FQNNGV. CDR3 region: CASSLDRGPDGYTF. The CDR3 nucleotides read TGTGCCAGCAGCTTAGATAGGGGACCAGATGGCTACACCTTC.

The rearrangement joins TRBV6-5 to TRBJ2-1, with D possibly being TRBD2 (5 bases). Germline lookup yields CDR1 MNHEY and CDR2 SVGAGI. CDR3 length: 15 amino acids. Trimming shortened V by 2 bases and J by 0 bases, and 8 bases separated the two germline ends. CDR3 residues: CASSYVGSSYNEQFF. The CDR3 DNA is TGTGCCAGCAGTTACGTGGGGAGCTCCTACAATGAGCAGTTCTTC.

The J gene is TRBJ2-3, the V gene TRBV19; 7 positions match TRBD1. Trimming cost V 10 bases and J 1 base; bases outside gene matches: 14. The length of the CDR3 is 16 residues. CDR1 is LNHDA and CDR2 is SQIVND in the germline V gene (reference sequence). CDR3 coding DNA: TGTGCCACTCGCTCCGTCCCAGGGGGACGCACAGATACGCAGTATTTT. Translating gives CATRSVPGGRTDTQYF. Complete variable domain (other parts from reference TRBV19 and TRBJ2-3): DGGITQSPKYLFRKEGQNVTLSCEQNLNHDAMYWYRQDPGQGLRLIYYSQIVNDFQKGDIAEGYSVSREKKESFPLTVTSAQKNPTAFYLCATRSVPGGRTDTQYFGPGTRLTVL.

This clone appeared a few times. The gene calls are TRBV6-6 and TRBJ1-1, with D maybe TRBD1 (6 bases). V dropped 7 bases and J dropped 4 bases, with 16 bases sitting between them. The CDR3 totals 14 residues. Germline CDR1 is MNHNY and CDR2 is SVGAGI (reference sequence). In nucleotides, the CDR3 is TGTGCCAGCACCCCACAGGGATTAGCCACTGAAGCTTTCTTT. This gives the protein CASTPQGLATEAFF.

In its sample, this clone was seen a few times. The gene calls are TRBV5-6 and TRBJ2-3; D is unresolved. CDR1 SGHDT and CDR2 YYEEEE come from the germline V gene. The CDR3 sequence is 15 residues long. Trimming left V 1 base short and J 0 bases short, with 9 bases between. CDR3 loop: CASSLFRVSTDTQYF. In DNA form, the CDR3 reads TGTGCCAGCAGCTTGTTTCGGGTTAGCACAGATACGCAGTATTTT.

This clone was recorded a few times. The V call is TRBV10-3, the J call TRBJ1-4; tentatively, D is TRBD1 (6 bases). This CDR3 is built from 16 residues. The V and J ends lost 4 bases and 0 bases respectively, with 12 bases between them. Germline CDR1 reads ENHRY; CDR2 reads SYGVKD. The CDR3 region has the DNA TGTGCCATCAGTGGGGGGCGACTGGCAACTAATGAAAAACTGTTTTTT. It encodes CAISGGRLATNEKLFF.

The chain is built from TRBV5-4 and TRBJ1-2; 9 nucleotides line up with TRBD1. Germline values: CDR1 SGHNT, CDR2 YYREEE (reference sequence). The CDR3 covers 16 residues. Germline trimming cut 1 base from V and 7 bases from J; bases unmatched to any gene: 11. The DNA of the CDR3 is TGTGCCAGCAGCTTGTATGAGGGACAGGGTATGGGTGGCTACACCTTC. Its translation: CASSLYEGQGMGGYTF.

The rearrangement joins TRBV7-2 to TRBJ1-6; the D gene is possibly TRBD1 (6 bases). This CDR3 has 16 amino acids. Germline V gene data show CDR1 as SGHTA and CDR2 as FQGNSA. V was pared by 7 bases and J by 7 bases, with 20 bases between. CDR3 protein: CASIRNGGGQNSPLHF. Here the CDR3 DNA reads TGTGCCAGCATCAGAAACGGAGGGGGGCAAAATTCACCCCTCCACTTT.

The chain combines TRBV7-3 with TRBJ1-2; possible D gene TRBD1, 6 bases. The V end lost 10 bases, the J end lost 0 bases, and 12 bases lay between the germline ends. The V gene's germline CDR1 is SGHTA and CDR2 FQGTGA. This CDR3 contains 13 residues. CDR3 loop: CAIDRPTNYGYTF. The CDR3 DNA reads as TGTGCCATCGACAGGCCTACTAACTATGGCTACACCTTC.

The CDR3 DNA sequence: TGTGCCAGCTCAGGCACCTATGGGGCCCCTAACTATGGCTACACCTTC. This encodes CASSGTYGAPNYGYTF. The chain carries TRBV18 and TRBJ1-2; D may be TRBD1 (5 bases). This CDR3 spans 16 amino acids. CDR1 is KGHSH, CDR2 LQKENI, per germline. The ends were cut back, 5 bases at V and 0 bases at J, with 16 bases in the middle.

CDR3: CASSLSGISYEQYF. The CDR3, as DNA: TGTGCCAGCAGCTTGTCGGGGATCTCCTACGAGCAGTACTTC. The genes are TRBV5-6 and TRBJ2-7, with D maybe TRBD2 (5 bases). Trimming took off 1 base at V and 0 bases at J, with 8 bases between the two ends. The CDR3 is 14 amino acids. The germline V gene has CDR1 SGHDT and CDR2 YYEEEE.

The chain has TRBV10-2 and TRBJ1-1; a possible D gene is TRBD1 (6 bases). CDR3 length: 17 residues. The V gene's germline CDR1 is WSHSY and CDR2 SAAADI. Trimming removed 3 bases from V and 1 base from J, with 18 bases in between. The CDR3: CASSDAGLAGENTEAFF. CDR3 DNA sequence: TGCGCCAGCAGTGATGCCGGTTTGGCAGGGGAGAACACTGAAGCTTTCTTT.

The V gene is TRBV25-1, the J gene TRBJ2-5; a possible D gene is TRBD1 (6 bases). Germline CDR1 MGHDK, CDR2 SYGVNS. CDR3 length: 15 amino acids. V lost 3 bases and J 4 bases, leaving 15 bases between the germline ends. CDR3 residues: CASSDLGQLGETQYF. In nucleotides, the CDR3 is TGTGCCAGCAGTGACCTTGGACAGTTAGGAGAGACCCAGTACTTC.

J is TRBJ2-7 and V is TRBV29-1, with 11 positions matching TRBD1. Germline CDR1 is SQVTM and CDR2 is ANQGSEA. The trim removed 5 bases at V and 2 bases at J, leaving 5 bases unmatched. The CDR3 covers 14 residues. The CDR3 bases are TGCAGCGTTATCGGGACAGGGGGAGCCTACGAGCAGTACTTC. Translation gives CSVIGTGGAYEQYF.